Listed below are T cell receptor beta chains from one sample, sequenced in a study of Ad26.COV2.S vaccination and SARS-CoV-2 variants. The method was immunoSEQ multiplex PCR; TCRdb's version includes in-frame clones alone and lacks a portion of them. The sample records some 250,000 clones, roughly 90% being singletons. Sequencing used peripheral blood, obtained in a trial of Ad26.COV2.S vaccine versus placebo. The receptors were gathered from a person between 18 and 59 years old who received the Ad26.COV2.S COVID-19 vaccine or a placebo. Each CDR3 is given with its conserved first and last residue. A D gene is named only where the DNA matches it firmly. Only some rows state a clone size, as once, few, many or a class for expanded clones.

clone_size	d_call	v_call	j_call	cdr3_nt	cdr3_aa
.	.	TRBV5-1	TRBJ2-7	TGCGCCAGCAGCTTTGGAATTTCCTACGAGCAGTACTTC	CASSFGISYEQYF
.	.	TRBV6-5	TRBJ2-1	TGTGCCAGCAGTACAAACAGGGTCTCCTACAATGAGCAGTTCTTC	CASSTNRVSYNEQFF
.	.	TRBV7-9	TRBJ2-5	TGTGCCAGCAGCTTTACAGGGCTGCAAGAGACCCAGTACTTC	CASSFTGLQETQYF
.	TRBD1	TRBV5-1	TRBJ2-7	TGCGCCAGCAGTTCCGGGACAGGGATTTACGAGCAGTACTTC	CASSSGTGIYEQYF
once	TRBD1	TRBV4-2	TRBJ1-3	TGTGCCAGCAGCCAAGGGACAGGCCCCCCTGTAAACACCATATATTTT	CASSQGTGPPVNTIYF
.	TRBD2	TRBV6-4	TRBJ2-5	TGTGCCATAACCTCGGGCAGCGGGGGGGCAGGGACCCAGTACTTC	CAITSGSGGAGTQYF
many	.	TRBV3-1/TRBV3-2	TRBJ1-5	TGTGCCAGCAGCCAAGAAGGTCAGCCCCAGCATTTT	CASSQEGQPQHF
.	TRBD1	TRBV6-1	TRBJ2-7	TGTGCCAGCAGCCCCAACAGGGGGCCCTACGAGCAGTACTTC	CASSPNRGPYEQYF
.	TRBD1	TRBV2	TRBJ1-1	TGTGCCAGCAGTAGGGACAGGGGAGGTGGTAACACTGAAGCTTTCTTT	CASSRDRGGGNTEAFF
.	.	TRBV9	TRBJ1-2	TGTGCCAGCAGCGTAGAGGCGGACAATAACTATGGCTACACCTTC	CASSVEADNNYGYTF
.	.	TRBV19	TRBJ2-7	TGTGCCAGTAGTATCTTCGGGAGCTCCTACGAGCAGTACTTC	CASSIFGSSYEQYF
.	.	TRBV7-9	TRBJ1-1	TGTGCCAGCAGCCCTAGGGGCGGCACTGAAGCTTTCTTT	CASSPRGGTEAFF
.	TRBD1	TRBV6-5	TRBJ1-5	TGTGCCAGCACTGGACAGGTGACGGGCAATCAGCCCCAGCATTTT	CASTGQVTGNQPQHF
.	.	TRBV6-5	TRBJ2-3	TGTGCCAGCAGCTTACAGCGGAGGGCAGATACGCAGTATTTT	CASSLQRRADTQYF
.	.	TRBV4-3	TRBJ2-3	TGCGCCAGCAGCCAAGATGTTGGGGGCGGCACAGATACGCAGTATTTT	CASSQDVGGGTDTQYF
.	.	TRBV2	TRBJ1-5	TGTGCCAGCAGTCTAGACCAGCCCCAGCATTTT	CASSLDQPQHF
once	.	TRBV9	TRBJ1-6	TGTGCCAGCAGCGTAAATGGGGATAATTCACCCCTCCACTTT	CASSVNGDNSPLHF
.	.	TRBV5-1	TRBJ2-7	TGCGCCAGCAGCCAGACCCAGGGGACTGGTTACGAGCAGTACTTC	CASSQTQGTGYEQYF
.	TRBD1	TRBV25-1	TRBJ2-2	TGTGCCAGCAGTTCACACCGGGACAGGGGGCCGAACACCGGGGAGCTGTTTTTT	CASSSHRDRGPNTGELFF
.	.	TRBV20-1	TRBJ2-1	TGCAGTGCTCCCATGGACAATGAGCAGTTCTTC	CSAPMDNEQFF
.	.	TRBV4-3	TRBJ1-4	TGCGCCAGCAGCCCCGCCGGACCTGCAACTAATGAAAAACTGTTTTTT	CASSPAGPATNEKLFF
once	.	TRBV6-1	TRBJ1-1	TGTGCCAGCAGTGAACGGGGGGGAGCTTTCTTT	CASSERGGAFF
.	.	TRBV18	TRBJ1-3	TGTGCCAGCTCACAGCCCAGGCTGACGGCTGGAAACACCATATATTTT	CASSQPRLTAGNTIYF
.	TRBD1	TRBV2	TRBJ2-7	TGTGCCAGCAGTGCCGACAGGGGGCACACCTACGAGCAGTACTTC	CASSADRGHTYEQYF
.	.	TRBV19	TRBJ2-6	TGTGCCACCCACTCTGGGGCCAACGTCCTGACTTTC	CATHSGANVLTF
.	.	TRBV28	TRBJ2-6	TGTGCCAGCACGGGACCGAACTCTGGGGCCAACGTCCTGACTTTC	CASTGPNSGANVLTF
.	TRBD1	TRBV4-1	TRBJ2-2	TGCGCCAGCAGCCAAGATCAGGGACAGGGTCACGGGGAGCTGTTTTTT	CASSQDQGQGHGELFF
.	TRBD1	TRBV6-2/TRBV6-3	TRBJ1-2	TGTGCCAGCAGTTCGGCATACGACAGGGACTATGGCTACACCTTC	CASSSAYDRDYGYTF
.	.	TRBV9	TRBJ2-7	TGTGCCAGCAGCGTAGATGCAGGGTCCTACGAGCAGTACTTC	CASSVDAGSYEQYF
.	TRBD2	TRBV14	TRBJ2-1	TGTGCCAGCAGCCAAGCTATACTAGCGGGAAACCACTACAATGAGCAGTTCTTC	CASSQAILAGNHYNEQFF
.	TRBD2	TRBV19	TRBJ2-5	TGTGCCAGTAGGCAACTAGCGGGAGGAAAGACCCAGTACTTC	CASRQLAGGKTQYF